The rows below give T cell receptor beta chains drawn from one sample of a study of blood T cells in healthy people across ages. TCRdb ran MiXCR on the 5' RACE reads and lists one entry per CDR3 protein. The sample holds around 870,000 distinct CDR3 sequences, about 28% seen once. Sequences were obtained from blood. The receptors come from a woman older than 75 in good health. Both conserved end residues are part of each CDR3. D genes are given only for firm matches. Not every row has a clone size; where given, it reads once, few, many or a size class.

. TRBJ1-4 . TRBV20-1 CSAVTNEKLFF TGCAGTGCTGTGACTAATGAAAAACTGTTTTTT
. TRBJ2-7 . TRBV29-1 CSVARNRGGPYEQYF TGCAGCGTTGCACGCAACCGTGGGGGCCCTTACGAGCAGTACTTC
many TRBJ2-5 . TRBV5-5 CASSWNPGPSEKETQYF TGTGCCAGCAGCTGGAACCCGGGACCGAGCGAAAAAGAGACCCAGTACTTC
many TRBJ1-2 TRBD1 TRBV6-1 CASSEAPGQTYGYTF TGTGCCAGCAGTGAAGCCCCGGGACAGACCTATGGCTACACCTTC
. TRBJ2-5 . TRBV20-1 CSAARLTSAFETQYF TGCAGTGCCGCTCGTTTAACTAGTGCGTTCGAGACCCAGTACTTC
many TRBJ2-5 . TRBV18 CASSPGAGITVQETQYF TGTGCCAGCTCACCAGGTGCAGGGATCACGGTCCAAGAGACCCAGTACTTC
. TRBJ1-2 TRBD1 TRBV12-3/TRBV12-4 CASRPTGGNYGYTF TGTGCCAGCAGACCCACAGGGGGGAACTATGGCTACACCTTC
many TRBJ1-5 TRBD1 TRBV6-6 CASSRDRRESNQPQHF TGTGCCAGCAGTCGGGACAGGCGGGAAAGCAATCAGCCCCAGCATTTT
many TRBJ2-7 TRBD1 TRBV5-5 CASSSNRDRGPRLTYEQYF TGTGCCAGCAGCAGTAACCGGGACAGGGGCCCTAGGCTAACCTACGAGCAGTACTTC
many TRBJ1-1 . TRBV27 CASSLRRPNTEAFF TGTGCCAGCAGTTTAAGGCGGCCGAACACTGAAGCTTTCTTT
. TRBJ1-4 TRBD1 TRBV19 CASRVGTGKWSEKLFF TGTGCCAGTAGGGTCGGGACAGGGAAATGGAGTGAAAAACTGTTTTTT
. TRBJ1-5 . TRBV29-1 CSVIGDSNQPQHF TGCAGCGTTATTGGGGACAGCAATCAGCCCCAGCATTTT
. TRBJ2-7 TRBD1 TRBV6-5 CAGSLRGRYEQYF TGTGCCGGCAGCCTTAGGGGGCGATACGAGCAGTACTTC
many TRBJ2-7 . TRBV5-1 CASSQNPEGPYEQYF TGCGCCAGCAGCCAGAATCCGGAGGGCCCCTACGAGCAGTACTTC
many TRBJ1-2 . TRBV7-8 CASTPGAEGYGYTF TGTGCCAGCACCCCCGGGGCGGAGGGCTATGGCTACACCTTC
. TRBJ1-4 TRBD1 TRBV4-1 CASSQDGTGRNEKLFF TGCGCCAGCAGCCAAGATGGGACAGGGAGAAATGAAAAACTGTTTTTT
few TRBJ2-6 . TRBV6-5 CASRVDYSGANVLTF TGTGCCAGCAGGGTGGACTACTCTGGGGCCAACGTCCTGACTTTC
many TRBJ1-2 . TRBV20-1 CSAGGAQGYTF TGCAGTGCAGGGGGGGCCCAAGGCTACACCTTC
. TRBJ2-3 . TRBV30 CAWTTNRVYNPDTQYF TGTGCCTGGACCACTAACAGGGTTTATAATCCAGATACGCAGTATTTT
many TRBJ2-3 . TRBV12-3/TRBV12-4 CASSYRAVGTDTQYF TGTGCCAGCAGTTACAGGGCCGTAGGGACAGATACGCAGTATTTT
few TRBJ1-2 . TRBV5-6 CASSLGVGGASGYTF TGTGCCAGCAGCTTGGGGGTAGGGGGAGCCTCTGGCTACACCTTC